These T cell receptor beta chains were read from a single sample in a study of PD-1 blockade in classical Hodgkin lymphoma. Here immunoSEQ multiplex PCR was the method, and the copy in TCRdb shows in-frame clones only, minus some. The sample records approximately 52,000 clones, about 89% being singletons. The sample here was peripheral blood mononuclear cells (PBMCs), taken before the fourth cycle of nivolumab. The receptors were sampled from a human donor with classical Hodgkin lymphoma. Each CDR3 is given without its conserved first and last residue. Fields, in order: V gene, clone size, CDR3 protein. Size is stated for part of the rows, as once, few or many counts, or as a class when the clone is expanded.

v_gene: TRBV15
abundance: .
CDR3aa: ATSRVGSVSGELF

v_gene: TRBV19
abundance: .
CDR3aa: ASSRTVSTDTQY

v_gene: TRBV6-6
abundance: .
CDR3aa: ASSLPQDRAPGELF

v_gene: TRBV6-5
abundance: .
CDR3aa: ASSYSTGGYYEQY

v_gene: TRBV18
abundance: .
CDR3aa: ASSRARVQETQY

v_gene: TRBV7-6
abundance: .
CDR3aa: ASSLLARETQY

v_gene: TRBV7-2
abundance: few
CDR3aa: ASSLGQGVYGYT

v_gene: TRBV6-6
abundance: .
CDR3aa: ASSWDGWNSPLH

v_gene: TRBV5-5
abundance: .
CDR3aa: ASRPLAQSGDTQY

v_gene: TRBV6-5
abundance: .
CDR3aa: ASTQGGNTGELF

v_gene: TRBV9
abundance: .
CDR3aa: ASSSGSTQY

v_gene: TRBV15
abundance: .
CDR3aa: ATSRGDRDTDTQY

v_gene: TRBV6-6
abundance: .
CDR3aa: ASTGGNTIY

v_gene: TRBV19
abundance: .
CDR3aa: ASMTGGGTEAF

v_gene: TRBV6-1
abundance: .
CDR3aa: ASTLDRAENQPQH

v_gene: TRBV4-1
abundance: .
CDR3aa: ASSQDPSGATDTQY

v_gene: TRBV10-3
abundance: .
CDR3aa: AISDSGTGGGEKLF

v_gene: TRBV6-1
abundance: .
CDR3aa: ASRSSGQETQY

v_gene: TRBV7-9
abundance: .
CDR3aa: ASSPSAYEQY

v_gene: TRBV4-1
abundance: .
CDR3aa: ASSQAGVTDTQY

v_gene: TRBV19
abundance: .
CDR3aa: ARPTGLAGEPEQF

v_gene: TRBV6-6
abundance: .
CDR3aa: ASSYTGGSYEQY

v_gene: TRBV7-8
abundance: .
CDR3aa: ASSLGQFNEKLF

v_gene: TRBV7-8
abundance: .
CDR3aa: ASSRGTGTTSNQPQH